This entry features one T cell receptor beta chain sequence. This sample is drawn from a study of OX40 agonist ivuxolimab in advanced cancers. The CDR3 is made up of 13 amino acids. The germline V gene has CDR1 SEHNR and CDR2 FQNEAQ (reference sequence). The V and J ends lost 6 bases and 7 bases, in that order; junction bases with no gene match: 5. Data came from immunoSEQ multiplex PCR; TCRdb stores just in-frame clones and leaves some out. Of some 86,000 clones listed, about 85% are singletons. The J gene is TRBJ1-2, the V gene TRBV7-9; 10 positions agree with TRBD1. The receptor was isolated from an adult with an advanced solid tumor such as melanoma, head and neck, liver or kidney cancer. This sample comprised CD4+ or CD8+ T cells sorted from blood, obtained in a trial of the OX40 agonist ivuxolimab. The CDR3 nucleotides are TGTGCCAGCAGTTTGACAGGGGGCAGTGGCTACACCTTC. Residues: CASSLTGGSGYTF.